The 11 T cell receptor beta chains below all came from one sample that was sequenced in a study of T cells in Graves' hyperthyroidism and ophthalmopathy. The source material, RNA transcripts, was used to amplify TCR beta CDR3 regions. RT-PCR in the first round (using the HTBI primer set) targeted the TCR CDR3. Using its own MiXCR run on the multiplex PCR reads, TCRdb lists one record per CDR3 protein. Counted here are over 550,000 distinct CDR3 sequences, approximately 15% occurring once; the ten biggest clones make up about 18%. Sequences were obtained from blood. These receptors all stem from a woman aged 18-29 years with Graves' hyperthyroidism.

Many counts were recorded for this clonotype. The chain joins TRBV5-8 to TRBJ2-3; the D gene could be TRBD1 or TRBD2 (5 bases each). V was pared by 0 bases and J by 3 bases, with 14 bases between. CDR3 length: 16 residues. Germline CDR1 SGHTS, CDR2 YDEGEE. This CDR3 is CASSLVGKGRTDTQYF. CDR3 in DNA: TGTGCCAGCAGCTTGGTTGGCAAGGGACGGACAGATACGCAGTATTTT.

This clonotype has just a few counts. This chain links TRBV5-1 with TRBJ2-7; TRBD1 aligns across 11 bases. V trimming: 3 bases; J trimming: 6 bases; junction bases outside the gene matches: 14. Germline CDR1 and CDR2: SGHRS and YFSETQ. This CDR3 comprises 17 residues. The DNA of the CDR3 is TGCGCCAGCAGCTCGACCGGGACAGGGGGGCACAGGGGCGAGCAGTACTTC. It is translated as CASSSTGTGGHRGEQYF.

The sample holds many counts of this clonotype. The chain recombines TRBV12-3 or TRBV12-4 with TRBJ2-7; TRBD1 matches 7 bases. The junction had 11 bases not matched to a gene; V was cut back by 3 bases and J by 3 bases. The CDR3 contains 16 residues. The CDR3: CASSFRLPDRVYEQYF. CDR3 nucleotides: TGTGCCAGCAGTTTTAGACTCCCCGACAGGGTCTACGAGCAGTACTTC.

This clonotype was detected only a few times. The chain uses TRBV20-1 and TRBJ1-6; the D is unclear. V shed 1 base and J shed 1 base, with 11 bases lying between them. Germline V gene data show CDR1 as DFQATT and CDR2 as SNEGSKA (reference sequence). The CDR3 spans 16 residues. The CDR3 spells CSARATERSYNSPLHF. The DNA of the CDR3 is TGCAGTGCTAGAGCTACGGAAAGGTCCTATAATTCACCCCTCCACTTT.

This clonotype was counted many times. The gene calls are TRBV2 and TRBJ2-7, with D perhaps given as TRBD1 or TRBD2 (6 bases each). Per germline, CDR1 SNHLY and CDR2 FYNNEI. Deletions cut 8 bases from V and 2 bases from J, with 19 bases between. This CDR3 comprises 15 residues. The CDR3 spells CASGGRNSGPYEQYF. For the CDR3, the DNA is TGTGCCAGCGGGGGGCGGAACAGCGGACCCTACGAGCAGTACTTC.

In this sample, this clonotype turned up a few times. The chain links TRBV5-1 to TRBJ2-2; no clear D gene. The germline V gene has CDR1 SGHRS and CDR2 YFSETQ. V lost 1 base and J lost 4, with 8 bases in between. This CDR3 contains 14 residues. The CDR3 DNA is TGCGCCAGCAGCTTGCTAAGTTCCACCGGGGAGCTGTTTTTT. As protein: CASSLLSSTGELFF.

This clonotype has a handful of counts. V and J are TRBV6-1 and TRBJ2-1; 7 nucleotides align to TRBD2. The CDR3 totals 15 residues. Per the germline V gene, CDR1 is MNHNS and CDR2 is SASEGT. The V gene end was trimmed by 5 bases and the J gene end by 8 bases; junction bases not matched to a gene: 12. The CDR3 DNA follows: TGTGCCAGCAGTTCTCCAAGGACTAGTATCGATGAGCAGTTCTTC. Protein sequence: CASSSPRTSIDEQFF.

This rearrangement joins TRBV4-3 to TRBJ2-7, with 7 bases matching TRBD1. The germline V gene encodes CDR1 LGHNA and CDR2 YSLEER. The CDR3 length is 16 residues. Unmatched junction bases numbered 14, after V lost 0 bases and J lost 9 bases. The CDR3 nucleotides read TGCGCCAGCAGCCAAGATACAGGGGCCTCCGGGTGGCGGCAGTACTTC. This codes for CASSQDTGASGWRQYF.

The chain carries TRBV15 and TRBJ2-1; a possible D gene is TRBD2 (6 bases). Germline V lookup: CDR1 LNHNV, CDR2 YYDKDF (reference sequence). Trimming stripped 4 bases from V and 6 bases from J, with 19 bases between. This CDR3 comprises 16 residues. The CDR3 region is CATSTGLRRGVNEQFF. CDR3 in DNA: TGTGCCACCAGCACGGGACTCCGACGGGGTGTCAATGAGCAGTTCTTC.

Details on this clonotype: One base away lies a much larger clone, so this may be a sequencing read error. This chain uses TRBV20-1 with TRBJ1-5, with 7 bases aligning to TRBD1. Trimming removed 3 bases from V and 5 bases from J; junction bases left unmatched: 10. CDR1 is DFQATT, CDR2 SNEGSKA, per germline (reference sequence). The CDR3 has 15 amino acids. CDR3 residues: CSASGGQQKDQPQHF. CDR3 DNA sequence: TGCAGTGCTAGTGGGGGACAGCAGAAAGATCAGCCCCAGCATTTT.

This clonotype was recorded a few times. V is TRBV19 and J is TRBJ2-7; 9 bases line up with TRBD1. The CDR3 sequence is 13 residues long. Germline CDR1 is LNHDA and CDR2 is SQIVND (reference sequence). Trimming cost V 5 bases and J 5 bases; bases outside gene matches: 4. The DNA of the CDR3 is TGTGCCAGTAGTCCGCGGACAGGGGACGAGCAGTACTTC. Its protein is CASSPRTGDEQYF.